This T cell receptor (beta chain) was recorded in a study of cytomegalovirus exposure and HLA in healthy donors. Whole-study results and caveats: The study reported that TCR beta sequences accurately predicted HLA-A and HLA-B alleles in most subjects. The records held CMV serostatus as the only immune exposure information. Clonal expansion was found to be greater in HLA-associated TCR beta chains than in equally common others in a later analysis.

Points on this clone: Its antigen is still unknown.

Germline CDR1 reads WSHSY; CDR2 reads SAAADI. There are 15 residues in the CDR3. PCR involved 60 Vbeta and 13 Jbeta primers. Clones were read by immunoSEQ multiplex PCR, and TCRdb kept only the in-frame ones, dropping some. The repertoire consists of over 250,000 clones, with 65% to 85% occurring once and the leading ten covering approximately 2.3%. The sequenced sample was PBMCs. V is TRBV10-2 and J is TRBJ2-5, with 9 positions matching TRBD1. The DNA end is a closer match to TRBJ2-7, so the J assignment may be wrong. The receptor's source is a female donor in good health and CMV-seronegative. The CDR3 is CASSGGQGHAYEQYF. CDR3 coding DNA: TGCGCCAGCAGTGGGGGACAGGGTCACGCCTACGAGCAGTACTTC.